This TCR beta chain was sequenced during a study of beta chain features in type 1 diabetes. Expressed TCRB transcripts got sequenced, as all isolated RNA was reverse transcribed. The data were produced by immunoSEQ multiplex PCR, yet TCRdb's version contains in-frame clones alone and is incomplete. The sample comprises approximately 150,000 clones, less than 15% of which are singletons, and approximately 1.3% rests with the top ten. This clone was observed a few times. The antigen remains undetermined. Findings and limits, study-wide: Patients with Type 1 diabetes showed moderately but significantly shorter TCRB CDR3s in all four CD4+ subsets.

The CDR3 spans 13 residues. V shed 0 bases and J shed 5 bases, with 9 bases lying between them. The germline V gene encodes CDR1 SGDLS and CDR2 YYNGEE. This clonotype was sampled from a man younger than 30 with type 1 diabetes. The chain uses TRBV9 and TRBJ2-7; possibly TRBD1 for D (6 bases). Sequencing used central memory CD4+ T cells from blood. The CDR3 sequence is CASSVGPGDEQYF. The CDR3, as DNA: TGTGCCAGCAGCGTAGGCCCAGGGGACGAGCAGTACTTC.